The 27 T cell receptor beta chains presented below share a single source sample, sequenced in a study of graft-versus-host responses after intestinal transplantation. These receptors' targets are unknown. Sequencing was performed with immunoSEQ multiplex PCR; in TCRdb, only in-frame clones are kept and a portion is missing. This sample has roughly 64,000 clones, with more than 85% found just once. This specimen was unstimulated CD8+ T cells sorted from spleen or lymph node cells, taken before transplant. These receptor sequences come from a human donor who was the organ donor for an intestinal transplant.

V is TRBV2 and J is TRBJ1-5, with TRBD1 as a possible D gene (5 bases). The CDR3 consists of 15 residues. Trimming removed 2 bases at V and 5 bases at J, with 13 bases between. Germline CDR1 and CDR2: SNHLY and FYNNEI. The CDR3 protein is CASSESLGGDQPQHF. CDR3 sequence (DNA): TGTGCCAGCAGTGAATCCCTCGGGGGAGATCAGCCCCAGCATTTT.

The rearrangement uses TRBV29-1 and TRBJ2-1, with TRBD1 identical over 9 bases. Trimming at V came to 6 bases and at J to 7 bases, leaving 7 bases not matched to a gene. CDR3 length: 13 residues. The germline V gene has CDR1 SQVTM and CDR2 ANQGSEA. This CDR3 is CSVRTGEVNEQFF. The CDR3 bases are TGCAGCGTCCGGACAGGGGAGGTTAATGAGCAGTTCTTC.

The chain is built from TRBV6-5 and TRBJ2-7, with 10 nucleotides matching TRBD2. With 4 bases clipped from V and 3 bases from J, the junction kept 3 bases outside the gene matches. Germline loops: CDR1 MNHEY, CDR2 SVGAGI. This CDR3 has 14 residues. The CDR3, as DNA: TGTGCCAGCAGTTTACTAGCGGGAAACTACGAGCAGTACTTC. Protein sequence: CASSLLAGNYEQYF.

The chain combines TRBV6-6 with TRBJ2-7, with 8 bases lining up with TRBD2. Germline CDR1 is MNHNY and CDR2 is SVGAGI (reference sequence). V shed 6 bases, J shed 2 bases, and the junction held 9 bases outside the gene matches. This CDR3 spans 15 amino acids. CDR3: CASRPTSGRPYEQYF. CDR3 sequence (DNA): TGTGCCAGCAGGCCAACTAGCGGACGACCCTACGAGCAGTACTTC.

This sequence joins TRBV19 and TRBJ2-1, with TRBD2 matching over 10 bases. This CDR3 has 14 amino acids. V lost 5 bases and J lost 9; bases outside the gene matches: 7. The germline V gene has CDR1 LNHDA and CDR2 SQIVND (reference sequence). The CDR3 DNA reads TGTGCCAGTAGTCCATCGGCTAGCGGGAGTGAGCAGTTCTTC. It encodes CASSPSASGSEQFF. Supplemented by reference TRBV19 and TRBJ2-1, the full variable domain reads DGGITQSPKYLFRKEGQNVTLSCEQNLNHDAMYWYRQDPGQGLRLIYYSQIVNDFQKGDIAEGYSVSREKKESFPLTVTSAQKNPTAFYLCASSPSASGSEQFFGPGTRLTVL.

The V call is TRBV7-6, the J call TRBJ2-7, with a possible D match to TRBD1 (6 bases). The CDR3 has 15 residues. The germline V gene has CDR1 SGHVS and CDR2 FNYEAQ. The germline V and J ends were trimmed by 0 bases and 0 bases, with 9 bases remaining between them. The CDR3 protein is CASSLARDNSYEQYF. The CDR3 DNA reads as TGTGCCAGCAGCTTAGCGAGGGACAACTCCTACGAGCAGTACTTC.

This chain uses TRBV30 with TRBJ2-7; 8 positions match TRBD2. The CDR3 is 13 residues long. The junction had 4 bases not matched to a gene; V was cut back by 3 bases and J by 3 bases. Germline loops: CDR1 GTSNPN, CDR2 SVGIG (reference sequence). The CDR3: CAWSSGLGYEQYF. CDR3 bases: TGTGCCTGGAGCTCGGGACTAGGCTACGAGCAGTACTTC. Variable domain in full (rest from reference TRBV30 and TRBJ2-7): SQTIHQWPATLVQPVGSPLSLECTVEGTSNPNLYWYRQAAGRGLQLLFYSVGIGQISSEVPQNLSASRPQDRQFILSSKKLLLSDSGFYLCAWSSGLGYEQYFGPGTRLTVT.

V gene TRBV4-3 combines with J gene TRBJ2-7; 8 bases are shared with TRBD1. The V segment lost 0 bases and the J segment 6 bases; nucleotides outside the gene matches: 19. This CDR3 region has 19 residues. Germline V gives CDR1 LGHNA, CDR2 YSLEER. CDR3 residues: CASSQDLLNIPGTGSEQYF. In nucleotides, the CDR3 is TGCGCCAGCAGCCAAGACCTTTTAAATATCCCCGGGACAGGATCCGAGCAGTACTTC.

The chain carries TRBV7-9 and TRBJ2-1; the match to TRBD2 covers 8 bases. Germline loops: CDR1 SEHNR, CDR2 FQNEAQ (reference sequence). The CDR3 extends over 15 amino acids. The junction had 10 bases not matched to a gene; V was cut back by 7 bases and J by 5 bases. This chain's CDR3 is CASNNGLALDNEQFF. The CDR3 region has the DNA TGTGCCAGCAATAACGGACTAGCTTTGGACAATGAGCAGTTCTTC.

This clone was recorded a few times. The chain carries TRBV29-1 and TRBJ1-4, with 8 nucleotides matching TRBD1. The germline gives CDR1 SQVTM, CDR2 ANQGSEA. The CDR3 runs to 11 residues. Trimming removed 7 bases from V and 6 bases from J; junction bases left unmatched: 1. The chain's CDR3 is CSEGQDEKLFF. CDR3 DNA sequence: TGCAGCGAGGGACAGGATGAAAAACTGTTTTTT.

In the case of this clone: A junction end diverges from the germline sequence, so it may reflect a read error. V usage is TRBV5-6 and J usage is TRBJ2-7; D is ambiguous. Germline assignment: CDR1 SGHDT and CDR2 YYEEEE. The CDR3 sequence is 13 residues long. CDR3 amino acids: CANSLAGAREQYF. The CDR3, as DNA: TGTGCCAACAGCTTGGCCGGAGCAAGGGAGCAGTACTTC. Combining the CDR3 with reference TRBV5-6 and TRBJ2-7 gives the whole variable domain DAGVTQSPTHLIKTRGQQVTLRCSPKSGHDTVSWYQQALGQGPQFIFQYYEEEERQRGNFPDRFSGHQFPNYSSELNVNALLLGDSALYLCANSLAGAREQYFGPGTRLTVT.

The chain has TRBV7-6 and TRBJ2-1; D possibly corresponds to TRBD2 (5 bases). The length of the CDR3 is 13 residues. The V gene lost 0 bases and the J gene lost 5 bases, with 5 bases spanning the gap. Germline CDR1 reads SGHVS; CDR2 reads FNYEAQ. CDR3 DNA: TGTGCCAGCAGCTTAGCACTAGACAATGAGCAGTTCTTC. Residues: CASSLALDNEQFF.

This chain links TRBV6-5 with TRBJ1-1, with TRBD1 matching 7 bases. This CDR3 comprises 13 residues. With V trimmed by 8 bases and J by 4 bases, 7 bases remained unmatched. CDR1 is MNHEY and CDR2 is SVGAGI in the germline V gene. In DNA form, the CDR3 reads TGTGCCAGCGGAATCAGGGGGAGCACTGAAGCTTTCTTT. Amino acid sequence: CASGIRGSTEAFF.

The CDR3 sequence: CASSITGAKDYGYTF. The CDR3 nucleotides read TGTGCCAGCAGCATAACAGGGGCTAAAGACTATGGCTACACCTTC. The chain is built from TRBV7-2 and TRBJ1-2; TRBD1 agrees at 7 bases. V lost 5 bases and J lost 3; bases outside the gene matches: 9. The CDR3 sequence is 15 residues long. Germline V gene sequence: CDR1 SGHTA, CDR2 FQGNSA.

The J gene is TRBJ2-1, the V gene TRBV18; 8 bases agree with TRBD2. The CDR3 covers 15 residues. Germline CDR1 is KGHSH and CDR2 is LQKENI. The junction had 10 bases not matched to a gene; V was cut back by 6 bases and J by 6 bases. The CDR3 here is CASSRTGGRPNEQFF. The CDR3 bases are TGTGCCAGCTCCCGCACGGGAGGGAGGCCCAATGAGCAGTTCTTC.

V is TRBV7-3 and J is TRBJ2-2, with D possibly being TRBD2 (5 bases). The V gene's germline CDR1 is SGHTA and CDR2 FQGTGA. Trimming took off 4 bases at V and 4 bases at J, with 7 bases between the two ends. CDR3 size: 13 residues. The CDR3 is CASSSLGTGELFF. DNA for the CDR3: TGTGCCAGCAGCTCACTAGGCACCGGGGAGCTGTTTTTT.

V is TRBV11-2 and J is TRBJ1-4; D remains ambiguous. Germline V gene lookup returns CDR1 SGHAT and CDR2 FQNNGV. With 1 base removed from V and 2 bases from J, the gap between germline ends came to 14 bases. This CDR3 contains 17 residues. The CDR3, as DNA: TGTGCCAGCAGCTTAGGTGTGGGTTGGGCGACTAATGAAAAACTGTTTTTT. Protein sequence: CASSLGVGWATNEKLFF. Full variable domain (remainder filled in from reference TRBV11-2 and TRBJ1-4): EAGVAQSPRYKIIEKRQSVAFWCNPISGHATLYWYQQILGQGPKLLIQFQNNGVVDDSQLPKDRFSAERLKGVDSTLKIQPAKLEDSAVYLCASSLGVGWATNEKLFFGSGTQLSVL.

This rearrangement joins TRBV27 to TRBJ2-3; the D gene is possibly TRBD2 (6 bases). V lost 3 bases and J lost 1, with 11 bases in between. Germline assignment: CDR1 MNHEY and CDR2 SMNVEV (reference sequence). CDR3 length equals 15 residues. The CDR3 loop reads CASSFEPSGTDTQYF. CDR3 nucleotide sequence: TGTGCCAGCAGTTTCGAGCCTAGCGGCACAGATACGCAGTATTTT.

The V call is TRBV19, the J call TRBJ1-5; 8 bases are a match to TRBD1. Germline CDR1 and CDR2: LNHDA and SQIVND (reference sequence). The ends lost 6 bases at V and 4 bases at J; junction bases unmatched: 5. CDR3 size: 14 residues. CDR3 sequence (DNA): TGTGCCAGTAGGCCGACAGGGGTTAATCAGCCCCAGCATTTT. Translated: CASRPTGVNQPQHF. Full variable domain (missing parts from reference TRBV19 and TRBJ1-5): DGGITQSPKYLFRKEGQNVTLSCEQNLNHDAMYWYRQDPGQGLRLIYYSQIVNDFQKGDIAEGYSVSREKKESFPLTVTSAQKNPTAFYLCASRPTGVNQPQHFGDGTRLSIL.

In nucleotides, the CDR3 is TGTGCCAGCAGCTTAGATCCCCCGACTAGCTCCTACAATGAGCAGTTCTTC. This codes for CASSLDPPTSSYNEQFF. The chain joins TRBV11-2 to TRBJ2-1, with a possible D match to TRBD2 (6 bases). This CDR3 is 17 amino acids long. Germline CDR1 SGHAT, CDR2 FQNNGV. Between the trimmed V and J ends, which lost 0 bases and 0 bases, there was a span of 12 bases.

This chain links TRBV6-4 with TRBJ2-1; 11 nucleotides line up with TRBD2. Unmatched junction bases numbered 8, after V lost 5 bases and J lost 8 bases. Per germline, CDR1 MRHNA and CDR2 SNTAGT. The CDR3 consists of 15 residues. The CDR3 loop reads CASSYTSGSLDEQFF. DNA for the CDR3: TGTGCCAGCAGTTACACTAGCGGGAGTCTCGATGAGCAGTTCTTC.

The chain joins TRBV5-1 to TRBJ1-2; D call uncertain. Trimming left V 3 bases short and J 4 bases short, with 13 bases between. The CDR3 consists of 14 residues. CDR1 is SGHRS and CDR2 is YFSETQ in the germline V gene. The CDR3: CASSSVLGLYGYTF. CDR3 DNA sequence: TGCGCCAGCAGCTCCGTATTAGGACTCTATGGCTACACCTTC.

V and J are TRBV11-3 and TRBJ1-3; unclear D gene. Germline values: CDR1 SGHNT, CDR2 YENEEA. V was clipped by 2 bases and J by 0 bases, with 5 bases between them. The CDR3 has 14 residues. In DNA form, the CDR3 reads TGTGCCAGCAGCTTACCCATCTCTGGAAACACCATATATTTT. It encodes CASSLPISGNTIYF.

The V gene is TRBV7-2, the J gene TRBJ2-7; 7 bases line up with TRBD2. V was pared by 4 bases and J by 1 base, with 13 bases of the junction left unmatched. The CDR3 runs to 17 residues. CDR1 and CDR2 from the germline V gene are SGHTA and FQGNSA. This chain's CDR3 is CASSSRAVLAQSYEQYF. In DNA form, the CDR3 reads TGTGCCAGCAGCTCAAGGGCGGTACTAGCGCAATCCTACGAGCAGTACTTC.

This chain links TRBV9 with TRBJ2-7, with D unresolved. The CDR3 runs 13 residues. V lost 2 bases, J lost 2 bases, and 8 bases lay in between. Germline V lookup: CDR1 SGDLS, CDR2 YYNGEE. CDR3 sequence reads: CASSVGNAYEQYF. The CDR3 DNA follows: TGTGCCAGCAGCGTCGGTAATGCCTACGAGCAGTACTTC.

This chain joins TRBV11-2 and TRBJ2-7; 9 nucleotides agree with TRBD1. Germline V CDR1 and CDR2: SGHAT, FQNNGV. This CDR3 has 14 residues. V lost 4 bases to trimming and J lost 0 bases; unmatched junction nucleotides: 1. As DNA, the CDR3 is TGTGCCAGCAGCTGGACAGGGGACTCCTACGAGCAGTACTTC. This codes for CASSWTGDSYEQYF.

This clone appeared once. This sequence joins TRBV13 and TRBJ1-2, with D perhaps TRBD1 (5 bases). Germline CDR1 PRHDT, CDR2 FYEKMQ (reference sequence). The V gene lost 0 bases and the J gene lost 6 bases, with 8 bases spanning the gap. CDR3 length equals 13 residues. CDR3 loop: CASSLGGLDGYTF. The CDR3 nucleotides are TGTGCCAGCAGCTTAGGGGGGCTCGATGGCTACACCTTC.